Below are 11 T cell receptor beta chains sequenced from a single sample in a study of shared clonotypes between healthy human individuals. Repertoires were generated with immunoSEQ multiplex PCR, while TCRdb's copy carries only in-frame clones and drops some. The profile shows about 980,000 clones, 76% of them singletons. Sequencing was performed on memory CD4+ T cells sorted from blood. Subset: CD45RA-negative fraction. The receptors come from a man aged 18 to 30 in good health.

In DNA form, the CDR3 reads TGTGCCTGGAGTATAGCAGGGGTTGAAAAACTGTTTTTT. The encoded protein is CAWSIAGVEKLFF. The chain uses TRBV30 and TRBJ1-4; D might be TRBD1 (6 bases). This CDR3 comprises 13 residues. Trimming took 2 bases from V and 7 from J, leaving 11 bases between them. Germline lookup yields CDR1 GTSNPN and CDR2 SVGIG (reference sequence).

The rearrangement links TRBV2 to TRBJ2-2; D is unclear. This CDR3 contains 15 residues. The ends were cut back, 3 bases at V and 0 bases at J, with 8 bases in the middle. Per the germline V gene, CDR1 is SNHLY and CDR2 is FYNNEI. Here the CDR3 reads CASSDRAANTGELFF. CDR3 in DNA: TGTGCCAGCAGTGACCGGGCAGCGAACACCGGGGAGCTGTTTTTT.

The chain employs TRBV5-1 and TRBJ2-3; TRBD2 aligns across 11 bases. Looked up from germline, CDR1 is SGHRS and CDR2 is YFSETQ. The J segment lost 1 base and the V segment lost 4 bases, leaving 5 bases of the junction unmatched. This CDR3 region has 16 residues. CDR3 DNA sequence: TGCGCCAGCAGCACGCAACTAGCGGGGGGCACAGATACGCAGTATTTT. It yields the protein CASSTQLAGGTDTQYF. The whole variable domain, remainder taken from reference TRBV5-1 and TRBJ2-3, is KAGVTQTPRYLIKTRGQQVTLSCSPISGHRSVSWYQQTPGQGLQFLFEYFSETQRNKGNFPGRFSGRQFSNSRSEMNVSTLELGDSALYLCASSTQLAGGTDTQYFGPGTRLTVL.

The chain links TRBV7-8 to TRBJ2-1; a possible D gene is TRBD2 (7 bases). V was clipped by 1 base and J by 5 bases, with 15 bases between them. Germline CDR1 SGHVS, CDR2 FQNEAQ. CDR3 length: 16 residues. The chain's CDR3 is CASSLVGGGYNNEQFF. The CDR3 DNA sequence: TGTGCCAGCAGCTTAGTGGGCGGGGGCTACAACAATGAGCAGTTCTTC.

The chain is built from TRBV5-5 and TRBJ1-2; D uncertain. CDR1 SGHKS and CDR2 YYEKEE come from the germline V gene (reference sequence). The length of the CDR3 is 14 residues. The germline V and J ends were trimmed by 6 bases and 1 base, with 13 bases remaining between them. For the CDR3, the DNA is TGTGCCAGCATGTCAGGCTTCAATAACTATGGCTACACCTTC. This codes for CASMSGFNNYGYTF.

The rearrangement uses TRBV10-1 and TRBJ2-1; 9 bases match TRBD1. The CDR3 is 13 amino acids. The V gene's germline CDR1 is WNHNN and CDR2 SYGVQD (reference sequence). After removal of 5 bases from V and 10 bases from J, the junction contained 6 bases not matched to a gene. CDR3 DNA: TGCGCCAGCAGTACCGGGACAGGGACCGAGCAGTTCTTC. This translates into CASSTGTGTEQFF.

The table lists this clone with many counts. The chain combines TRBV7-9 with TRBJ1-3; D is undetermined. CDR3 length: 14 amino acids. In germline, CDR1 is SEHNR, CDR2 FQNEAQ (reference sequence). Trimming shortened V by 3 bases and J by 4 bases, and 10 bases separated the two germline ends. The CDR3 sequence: CASSFSGMGNTIYF. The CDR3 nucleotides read TGTGCCAGCAGCTTCAGCGGGATGGGAAACACCATATATTTT.

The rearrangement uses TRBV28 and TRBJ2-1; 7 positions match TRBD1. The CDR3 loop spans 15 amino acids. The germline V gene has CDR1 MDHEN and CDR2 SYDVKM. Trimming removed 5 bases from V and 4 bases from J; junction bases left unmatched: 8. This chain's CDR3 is CASSVRQGNYNEQFF. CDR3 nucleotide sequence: TGTGCCAGCAGTGTAAGACAGGGTAATTACAATGAGCAGTTCTTC.

DNA for the CDR3: TGCGCCAGCAGCCAAGATCTTGTTAATTCACCCCTCCACTTT. It yields the protein CASSQDLVNSPLHF. The V and J genes are TRBV4-3 and TRBJ1-6, with D hard to call. This CDR3 is 14 amino acids long. V dropped 0 bases and J dropped 6 bases, with 6 bases sitting between them. Germline V gene data show CDR1 as LGHNA and CDR2 as YSLEER.

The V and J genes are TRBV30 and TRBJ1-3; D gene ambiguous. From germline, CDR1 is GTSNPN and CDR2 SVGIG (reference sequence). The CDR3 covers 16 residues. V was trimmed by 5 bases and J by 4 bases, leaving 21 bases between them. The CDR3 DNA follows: TGTGCCTGGGTAACTCAGCGGACCCGTTCAGGAAACACCATATATTTT. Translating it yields CAWVTQRTRSGNTIYF.

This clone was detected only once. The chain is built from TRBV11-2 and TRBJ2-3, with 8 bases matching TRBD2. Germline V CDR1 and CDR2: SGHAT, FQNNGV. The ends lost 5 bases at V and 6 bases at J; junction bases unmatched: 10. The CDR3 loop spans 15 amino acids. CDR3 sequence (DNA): TGTGCCAGCAGCCGCCAGCGGGGGTGGCGGGATACGCAGTATTTT. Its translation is CASSRQRGWRDTQYF.